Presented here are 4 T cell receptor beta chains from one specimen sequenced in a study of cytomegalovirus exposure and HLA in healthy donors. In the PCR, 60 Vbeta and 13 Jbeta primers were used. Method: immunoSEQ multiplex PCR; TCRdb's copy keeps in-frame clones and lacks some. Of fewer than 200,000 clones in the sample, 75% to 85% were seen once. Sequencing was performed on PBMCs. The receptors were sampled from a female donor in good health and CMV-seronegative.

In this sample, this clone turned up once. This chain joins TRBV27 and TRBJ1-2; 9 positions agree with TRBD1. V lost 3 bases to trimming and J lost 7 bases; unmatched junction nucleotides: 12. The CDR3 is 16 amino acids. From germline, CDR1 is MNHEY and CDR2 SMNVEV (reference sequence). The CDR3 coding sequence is TGTGCCAGCAGTTTTTCCCGGGGACAGGGTATAACTGGCTACACCTTC. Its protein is CASSFSRGQGITGYTF.

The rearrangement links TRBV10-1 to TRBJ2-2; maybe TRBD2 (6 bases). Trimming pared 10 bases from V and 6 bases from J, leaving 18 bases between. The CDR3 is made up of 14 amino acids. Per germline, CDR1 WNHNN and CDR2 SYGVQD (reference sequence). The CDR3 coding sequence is TGCGCCACCAGACGGGCGGGGTTGGCCGGGGAGCTGTTTTTT. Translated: CATRRAGLAGELFF.

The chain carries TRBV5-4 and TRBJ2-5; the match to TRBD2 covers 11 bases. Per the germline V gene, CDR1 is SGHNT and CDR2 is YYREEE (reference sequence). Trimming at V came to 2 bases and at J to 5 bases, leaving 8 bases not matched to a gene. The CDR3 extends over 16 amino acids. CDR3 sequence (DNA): TGTGCCAGCAGCTTCGCCCCGACTAGCGGGGCCGAGACCCAGTACTTC. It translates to CASSFAPTSGAETQYF.

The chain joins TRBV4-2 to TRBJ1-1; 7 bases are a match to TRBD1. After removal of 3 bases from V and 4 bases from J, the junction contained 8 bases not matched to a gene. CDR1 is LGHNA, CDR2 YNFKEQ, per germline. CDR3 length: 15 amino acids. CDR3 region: CASSHEQGSGTEAFF. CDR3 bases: TGTGCCAGCAGCCATGAACAGGGGTCGGGCACTGAAGCTTTCTTT.